The source of this T cell receptor (beta chain) is a study of Ad26.COV2.S vaccination and SARS-CoV-2 variants. The repertoire was sequenced with immunoSEQ multiplex PCR; TCRdb's copy has only in-frame clones and lacks some. The table has roughly 390,000 clones, about 88% seen once. Treatment denoted: some 19 received Ad26.COV2.S at low or high dose, single or two shots; roughly five received placebo; per-sample allocation not given. Sampling happened 63 days after the first vaccine or placebo injection. The CDR3 has 14 amino acids. The germline V gene has CDR1 LNHDA and CDR2 SQIVND (reference sequence). V dropped 0 bases and J dropped 1 base, with 7 bases sitting between them. Study-wide findings and caveats: Placebo recipients and vaccine recipients were similar in non-spike TCR breadth. Spike-specific TCR breadth ran higher among vaccine recipients than placebo recipients.

About this clone itself: Its target is unknown. The identical CDR3 is also encoded by other nucleotide sequences in the sample.

V is TRBV19 and J is TRBJ2-7; perhaps TRBD2 as D (6 bases). Sample: peripheral blood, taken in a trial of Ad26.COV2.S vaccine versus placebo. This clonotype originated in a person between 18 and 65 years old who received the Ad26.COV2.S COVID-19 vaccine or a placebo. DNA for the CDR3: TGTGCCAGTAGTATAGACGGGGGATCCTACGAGCAGTACTTC. Translation gives CASSIDGGSYEQYF.